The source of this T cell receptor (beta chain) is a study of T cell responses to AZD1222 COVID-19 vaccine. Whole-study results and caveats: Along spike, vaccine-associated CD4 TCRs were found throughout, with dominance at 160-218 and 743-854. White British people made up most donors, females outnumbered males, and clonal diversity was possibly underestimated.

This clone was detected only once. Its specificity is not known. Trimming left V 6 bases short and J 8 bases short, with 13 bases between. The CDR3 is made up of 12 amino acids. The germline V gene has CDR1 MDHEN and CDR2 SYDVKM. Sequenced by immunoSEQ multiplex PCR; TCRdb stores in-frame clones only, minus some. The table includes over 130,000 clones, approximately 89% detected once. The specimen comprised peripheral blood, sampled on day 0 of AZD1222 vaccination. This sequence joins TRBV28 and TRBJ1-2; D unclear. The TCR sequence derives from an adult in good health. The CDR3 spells CASRTLTGGYTF. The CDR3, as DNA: TGTGCCAGCAGAACCTTGACGGGCGGCTACACCTTC.